Each of the 8 T cell receptor beta chains below was sequenced from the same sample in a study of T cell responses to AZD1222 COVID-19 vaccine (dated by TCRdb to the early 2020s). What this sample's time point label stands for: about 28 days (+/-7) after the second vaccine dose. Receptor libraries were prepared by the immunoSEQ multiplex PCR assay. Drawn from immuneACCESS, this table holds only the in-frame rearrangements with V and J called that TCRdb kept. Clones are partly lost; checked studies trace under half to an unresolved V gene and leave the rest unexplained. This sample lists roughly 92,000 clones; roughly 91% were detected once. The top ten clonotypes cover around 5% of the sample. Source: peripheral blood, taken 28 days after the second AZD1222 dose. The receptors shown here come from an adult who received the AZD1222 COVID-19 vaccine.

The gene calls are TRBV9 and TRBJ2-5; 7 nucleotides match TRBD2. The CDR3 covers 14 residues. Germline lookup yields CDR1 SGDLS and CDR2 YYNGEE. V lost 3 bases, J lost 4 bases, and 6 bases stayed unmatched. The CDR3 reads CASSGGTIGETQYF. The DNA of the CDR3 is TGTGCCAGCAGCGGAGGGACTATTGGAGAGACCCAGTACTTC.

The chain joins TRBV5-1 to TRBJ1-2; TRBD1 matches 7 bases. The CDR3 has 13 amino acids. J was trimmed by 10 bases and V by 0 bases; bases with no gene match: 6. Germline assignment: CDR1 SGHRS and CDR2 YFSETQ. DNA of the CDR3: TGCGCCAGCAGCTTGGACCTCAGGGGGGTCTACACCTTC. Translating gives CASSLDLRGVYTF.

A single count supports this clone. The gene calls are TRBV11-2 and TRBJ1-2, with D tentatively TRBD1 (5 bases). V shed 0 bases and J shed 4 bases, with 21 bases lying between them. Germline V CDR1 and CDR2: SGHAT, FQNNGV. The CDR3 loop spans 18 amino acids. CDR3: CASSLDLPGTTPPYGYTF. DNA of the CDR3: TGTGCCAGCAGCTTAGATTTGCCAGGGACCACTCCTCCCTATGGCTACACCTTC. The whole variable domain, filled in from reference TRBV11-2 and TRBJ1-2, reads EAGVAQSPRYKIIEKRQSVAFWCNPISGHATLYWYQQILGQGPKLLIQFQNNGVVDDSQLPKDRFSAERLKGVDSTLKIQPAKLEDSAVYLCASSLDLPGTTPPYGYTFGSGTRLTVV.

This chain joins TRBV4-1 and TRBJ2-6; TRBD1 is a possible D gene (6 bases). V was cut by 1 base and J by 0 bases, with 16 bases left in between. Looked up from germline, CDR1 is MGHRA and CDR2 is YSYEKL. This CDR3 has 19 residues. CDR3 in amino acids: CASSQAFLQGVSGANVLTF. Written as DNA, the CDR3 is TGCGCCAGCAGCCAAGCGTTTTTACAGGGTGTCTCTGGGGCCAACGTCCTGACTTTC.

The rearrangement uses TRBV11-2 and TRBJ1-6; unclear D gene. CDR3 length equals 16 residues. Trimming stripped 5 bases from V and 7 bases from J, with 18 bases between. Looked up from germline, CDR1 is SGHAT and CDR2 is FQNNGV. CDR3 sequence reads: CASSPRTLTANSPLHF. As DNA, the CDR3 is TGTGCCAGCAGCCCGCGGACCTTGACGGCGAATTCACCCCTCCACTTT. The variable domain in full, completed from reference TRBV11-2 and TRBJ1-6, reads EAGVAQSPRYKIIEKRQSVAFWCNPISGHATLYWYQQILGQGPKLLIQFQNNGVVDDSQLPKDRFSAERLKGVDSTLKIQPAKLEDSAVYLCASSPRTLTANSPLHFGNGTRLTVT.

The chain has TRBV19 and TRBJ1-5; 8 bases map to TRBD1. V was clipped by 1 base and J by 3 bases; unmatched bases: 2. CDR1 LNHDA and CDR2 SQIVND come from the germline V gene (reference sequence). This CDR3 comprises 15 residues. The CDR3 here is CASSIGGQANQPQHF. The DNA for the CDR3 is TGTGCCAGTAGTATAGGGGGACAGGCCAATCAGCCCCAGCATTTT.

The chain has TRBV7-3 and TRBJ2-1; 12 bases fit TRBD2. Looked up from germline, CDR1 is SGHTA and CDR2 is FQGTGA. The CDR3 runs to 16 residues. After removal of 3 bases from V and 8 bases from J, the junction contained 8 bases not matched to a gene. The CDR3 is CASSLRLAGEPDEQFF. CDR3 coding DNA: TGTGCCAGCAGCTTGAGACTAGCGGGGGAGCCGGATGAGCAGTTCTTC. The whole variable domain, filled in from reference TRBV7-3 and TRBJ2-1, reads GAGVSQTPSNKVTEKGKYVELRCDPISGHTALYWYRQSLGQGPEFLIYFQGTGAADDSGLPNDRFFAVRPEGSVSTLKIQRTERGDSAVYLCASSLRLAGEPDEQFFGPGTRLTVL.

This clone has a single count. The chain combines TRBV6-1 with TRBJ1-2; D is unclear. Germline lookup yields CDR1 MNHNS and CDR2 SASEGT. Trimming removed 2 bases from V and 4 bases from J, with 5 bases in between. This CDR3 is built from 12 residues. The CDR3 region has the DNA TGTGCCAGCAGTGAAATGAGCTATGGCTACACCTTC. Translated, it gives CASSEMSYGYTF.